A single sample is the source of the 28 T cell receptor beta chains below, sequenced in a study of control samples from healthy donors and cancer patients. This table comes from immunoSEQ multiplex PCR, and its TCRdb copy is limited to in-frame clones, with some not included. The sample gives 150,000 to 200,000 clones, about nine tenths of which show up once; about 1.6% is in the top ten. The specimen sequenced was blood. The receptors originated from a woman in her twenties or thirties in good health.

CDR3 bases: TGCGCCAGCAGCCAAGTAGGGGGGGTTAATAGCAATCAGCCCCAGCATTTT. This sequence encodes CASSQVGGVNSNQPQHF. The gene calls are TRBV4-1 and TRBJ1-5; D is possibly TRBD1 (6 bases). The ends were cut back, 1 base at V and 0 bases at J, with 13 bases in the middle. There are 17 residues in the CDR3. In germline, CDR1 is MGHRA, CDR2 YSYEKL.

The chain links TRBV20-1 to TRBJ2-3; 12 nucleotides line up with TRBD2. The J segment lost 0 bases and the V segment lost 3 bases, leaving 7 bases of the junction unmatched. Germline CDR1 and CDR2: DFQATT and SNEGSKA (reference sequence). This CDR3 has 17 residues. CDR3 sequence reads: CSASGSSGRVSTDTQYF. The CDR3 region has the DNA TGCAGTGCTAGTGGGTCTAGCGGGAGGGTGAGCACAGATACGCAGTATTTT.

This clone was picked up a small number of times. The CDR3 DNA reads TGTGCCAGTAAGGGGAACAGGGGCGAGCAGTACTTC. Its translation is CASKGNRGEQYF. This chain uses TRBV19 with TRBJ2-7; TRBD1 aligns across 7 bases. Trimming took 7 bases from V and 6 from J; bases not matched to a gene: 6. The CDR3 consists of 12 residues. CDR1 LNHDA and CDR2 SQIVND come from the germline V gene (reference sequence).

The V call is TRBV2, the J call TRBJ1-2; D remains ambiguous. The germline V gene encodes CDR1 SNHLY and CDR2 FYNNEI. CDR3 length equals 13 residues. Trimming took 5 bases from V and 3 from J, leaving 10 bases between them. The CDR3 bases are TGTGCCAGCAGTCTGGACGGGGACTATGGCTACACCTTC. Protein: CASSLDGDYGYTF.

This clone was picked up one time. V usage is TRBV29-1 and J usage is TRBJ2-5; 7 positions match TRBD1. Trimming at V came to 6 bases and at J to 5 bases, leaving 6 bases not matched to a gene. This CDR3 has 12 residues. CDR1 is SQVTM and CDR2 is ANQGSEA in the germline V gene. The CDR3 DNA is TGCAGCGTCCGACAGGGTTGGGAGACCCAGTACTTC. It is translated as CSVRQGWETQYF.

This chain uses TRBV6-5 with TRBJ1-2; maybe TRBD1 (5 bases). V was trimmed by 2 bases and J by 4 bases, leaving 8 bases between them. CDR3 size: 13 residues. CDR1 MNHEY and CDR2 SVGAGI come from the germline V gene. The CDR3: CASSYRTSYGYTF. The DNA of the CDR3 is TGTGCCAGCAGTTACCGGACATCCTATGGCTACACCTTC.

The rearrangement uses TRBV7-3 and TRBJ1-1; D is possibly TRBD1 (6 bases). Germline V gene sequence: CDR1 SGHTA, CDR2 FQGTGA. This CDR3 region has 14 residues. The V end lost 6 bases, the J end lost 1 base, and 12 bases lay between the germline ends. DNA for the CDR3: TGTGCCAGCAGTTCGGACAGTGGGAACACTGAAGCTTTCTTT. Its protein product is CASSSDSGNTEAFF.

The chain has TRBV6-2 or TRBV6-3 and TRBJ2-3, with 10 bases lining up with TRBD1. The trim removed 5 bases at V and 3 bases at J, leaving 8 bases unmatched. Germline V CDR1 and CDR2: MNHEY, SVGEGT. The CDR3 totals 16 residues. CDR3 DNA: TGTGCCAGCAGTGACCCGACAGGGGGCGGAACAGATACGCAGTATTTT. Its translation: CASSDPTGGGTDTQYF.

The V call is TRBV5-1, the J call TRBJ2-7; 7 bases are shared with TRBD1. The V gene end was trimmed by 3 bases and the J gene end by 5 bases; junction bases not matched to a gene: 2. CDR1 and CDR2 (germline): SGHRS, YFSETQ. The CDR3 length is 12 residues. CDR3 amino acids: CASSSQGDEQYF. In DNA, the CDR3 is TGCGCCAGCAGCTCCCAGGGGGACGAGCAGTACTTC. Variable domain in full (rest from reference TRBV5-1 and TRBJ2-7): KAGVTQTPRYLIKTRGQQVTLSCSPISGHRSVSWYQQTPGQGLQFLFEYFSETQRNKGNFPGRFSGRQFSNSRSEMNVSTLELGDSALYLCASSSQGDEQYFGPGTRLTVT.

The J gene is TRBJ2-7, the V gene TRBV9, with 10 bases fitting TRBD1. Per the germline V gene, CDR1 is SGDLS and CDR2 is YYNGEE. Trimming took 2 bases from V and 3 from J; bases not matched to a gene: 5. There are 15 residues in the CDR3. CDR3 nucleotide sequence: TGTGCCAGCAGCGTGACAGGGGGCACAGGCTACGAGCAGTACTTC. This translates into CASSVTGGTGYEQYF. Full variable domain (rest looked up from reference TRBV9 and TRBJ2-7): DSGVTQTPKHLITATGQRVTLRCSPRSGDLSVYWYQQSLDQGLQFLIQYYNGEERAKGNILERFSAQQFPDLHSELNLSSLELGDSALYFCASSVTGGTGYEQYFGPGTRLTVT.

The chain recombines TRBV19 with TRBJ2-7; tentative D call: TRBD1 (6 bases). This CDR3 is built from 13 residues. Trimming left V 6 bases short and J 0 bases short, with 9 bases between. CDR1 and CDR2 (germline): LNHDA, SQIVND (reference sequence). In nucleotides, the CDR3 is TGTGCCAGTAGGATGGACAGCTCCTACGAGCAGTACTTC. Residues: CASRMDSSYEQYF.

The J gene is TRBJ2-7, the V gene TRBV6-2 or TRBV6-3, with 11 bases lining up with TRBD2. Germline-derived CDR1 and CDR2 are MNHEY and SVGEGT. The CDR3 length is 15 residues. Trimming at V came to 3 bases and at J to 5 bases, leaving 6 bases not matched to a gene. CDR3 nucleotides: TGTGCCAGCAGTTATCTACTAGCGGGAGTACACGAGCAGTACTTC. Protein: CASSYLLAGVHEQYF.

The chain couples TRBV15 to TRBJ1-1; no firm D call. Trimming shortened V by 0 bases and J by 10 bases, and 12 bases separated the two germline ends. CDR3 length equals 13 residues. Germline values: CDR1 LNHNV, CDR2 YYDKDF (reference sequence). The CDR3 region is CATSRDQAGGAFF. The CDR3 nucleotides are TGTGCCACCAGCAGAGATCAGGCGGGCGGAGCTTTCTTT.

The rearrangement links TRBV6-2 or TRBV6-3 to TRBJ1-2; 10 bases line up with TRBD1. V was pared by 2 bases and J by 6 bases, with 12 bases of the junction left unmatched. Germline CDR1 reads MNHEY; CDR2 reads SVGEGT. The CDR3 sequence is 17 residues long. CDR3 sequence: CASSYPTGTGVGDGYTF. The CDR3 DNA reads TGTGCCAGCAGTTACCCGACCGGGACAGGGGTCGGGGATGGCTACACCTTC.

In this sample, this clone turned up a few times. The genes are TRBV7-3 and TRBJ1-5, with a possible D match to TRBD1 (6 bases). V was cut by 2 bases and J by 4 bases, with 6 bases left in between. Germline-derived CDR1 and CDR2 are SGHTA and FQGTGA. The CDR3 contains 13 residues. CDR3 sequence reads: CASSLDRNQPQHF. In nucleotides, the CDR3 is TGTGCCAGCAGCTTAGACAGGAATCAGCCCCAGCATTTT. The complete variable domain, with remaining parts taken from reference TRBV7-3 and TRBJ1-5, reads GAGVSQTPSNKVTEKGKYVELRCDPISGHTALYWYRQSLGQGPEFLIYFQGTGAADDSGLPNDRFFAVRPEGSVSTLKIQRTERGDSAVYLCASSLDRNQPQHFGDGTRLSIL.

The count of this clone is one. V is TRBV14 and J is TRBJ1-1; D possibly corresponds to TRBD1 (5 bases). Trimming removed 1 base at V and 4 bases at J, with 13 bases between. Germline CDR1 and CDR2: SGHDN and FVKESK. The length of the CDR3 is 15 residues. CDR3 protein: CASSQAQGSSTEAFF. The CDR3 DNA sequence: TGTGCCAGCAGCCAAGCCCAGGGATCGAGCACTGAAGCTTTCTTT.

Note on this clone: The sample has other DNA sequences that encode this CDR3 too. This chain links TRBV5-1 with TRBJ2-3, with D unclear. Trimming shortened V by 2 bases and J by 1 base, and 5 bases separated the two germline ends. The CDR3 spans 13 residues. In germline, CDR1 is SGHRS, CDR2 YFSETQ. The CDR3: CASSFQGTDTQYF. The CDR3 region has the DNA TGCGCCAGCAGCTTCCAGGGCACAGATACGCAGTATTTT.

The chain has TRBV28 and TRBJ1-2; 8 positions match TRBD1. The CDR3 length is 15 residues. The V segment lost 2 bases and the J segment 8 bases; nucleotides outside the gene matches: 10. The germline V gene has CDR1 MDHEN and CDR2 SYDVKM. The CDR3 nucleotides are TGTGCCAGCAGTTTACCGTCGGGGAGACAGGGGGGCTACACCTTC. Translated: CASSLPSGRQGGYTF.

The gene calls are TRBV5-1 and TRBJ1-6; D call uncertain. Germline assignment: CDR1 SGHRS and CDR2 YFSETQ. This CDR3 is built from 14 residues. The ends were cut back, 0 bases at V and 7 bases at J, with 8 bases in the middle. The CDR3 bases are TGCGCCAGCAGCTTGGGGCAGGCCAATTCACCCCTCCACTTT. Its protein is CASSLGQANSPLHF.

This sequence joins TRBV11-2 and TRBJ1-6; D ambiguous. The CDR3 contains 16 residues. CDR1 is SGHAT, CDR2 FQNNGV, per germline. Trimming pared 5 bases from V and 0 bases from J, leaving 11 bases between. The CDR3, as DNA: TGTGCCAGCAGCCGGGCCCTGAGCTCCTATAATTCACCCCTCCACTTT. Translated, it gives CASSRALSSYNSPLHF.

Only a few counts were recorded for this clone. Additional DNA sequences in this sample encode the identical CDR3. The DNA for the CDR3 is TGTGCCAGCAGCTTGGGACAGAACTATGGCTACACCTTC. The encoded protein is CASSLGQNYGYTF. This sequence joins TRBV5-6 and TRBJ1-2, with a weak D call TRBD1 (5 bases). Germline-derived CDR1 and CDR2 are SGHDT and YYEEEE. V was trimmed by 0 bases and J by 2 bases, leaving 5 bases between them. The CDR3 consists of 13 residues.

This clone was found once. In DNA form, the CDR3 reads TGTGCCAGCAGACAGGGAAATTCACCCCTCCACTTT. It specifies CASRQGNSPLHF. V usage is TRBV6-6 and J usage is TRBJ1-6; possibly TRBD1 for D (6 bases). The germline gives CDR1 MNHNY, CDR2 SVGAGI (reference sequence). The V end lost 6 bases, the J end lost 7 bases, and 7 bases lay between the germline ends. The CDR3 totals 12 residues.

The sample holds one count of this clone. The chain is built from TRBV7-6 and TRBJ2-2; 11 bases are a match to TRBD2. This CDR3 region has 16 residues. The V gene end was trimmed by 0 bases and the J gene end by 5 bases; junction bases not matched to a gene: 2. The germline CDR1 and CDR2 sequences are SGHVS and FNYEAQ. CDR3 sequence reads: CASSLASGGATGELFF. The DNA of the CDR3 is TGTGCCAGCAGCTTAGCTAGCGGGGGGGCGACCGGGGAGCTGTTTTTT.

The chain carries TRBV18 and TRBJ2-1; 12 positions agree with TRBD2. V was pared by 5 bases and J by 0 bases, with 8 bases of the junction left unmatched. CDR1 KGHSH and CDR2 LQKENI come from the germline V gene. CDR3 length: 18 residues. CDR3 nucleotides: TGTGCCAGCTCATCGGGACTAGCGGGTGCGTTCTCCTACAATGAGCAGTTCTTC. Residues: CASSSGLAGAFSYNEQFF.

The chain combines TRBV27 with TRBJ1-3, with D unclear. This CDR3 is 14 amino acids long. Germline V lookup: CDR1 MNHEY, CDR2 SMNVEV (reference sequence). Trimming left V 2 bases short and J 2 bases short, with 7 bases between. CDR3 in amino acids: CASSLRKTGNTIYF. The DNA for the CDR3 is TGTGCCAGCAGTTTAAGGAAAACTGGAAACACCATATATTTT.

There are a few counts of this clone. The sample holds other DNA sequences that translate to the same CDR3. This chain connects TRBV7-2 to TRBJ1-1; possible D gene TRBD1, 6 bases. Germline-derived CDR1 and CDR2 are SGHTA and FQGNSA. Trimming shortened V by 3 bases and J by 1 base, and 6 bases separated the two germline ends. This CDR3 spans 13 amino acids. The CDR3 loop reads CASSLGQNTEAFF. CDR3 nucleotides: TGTGCCAGCAGCTTGGGACAGAACACTGAAGCTTTCTTT.

The chain links TRBV27 to TRBJ2-1; 9 positions match TRBD2. In germline, CDR1 is MNHEY, CDR2 SMNVEV (reference sequence). With V trimmed by 3 bases and J by 3 bases, 6 bases remained unmatched. This CDR3 has 16 residues. The DNA for the CDR3 is TGTGCCAGCAGTTTGGCGGGAGGGCTCTACTACAATGAGCAGTTCTTC. It yields the protein CASSLAGGLYYNEQFF.

The V and J genes are TRBV3-1 (or the pseudogene TRBV3-2) and TRBJ2-1; 8 bases line up with TRBD1. The germline gives CDR1 LGHDT, CDR2 YNNKEL (reference sequence). V trimming: 0 bases; J trimming: 3 bases; junction bases outside the gene matches: 4. The CDR3 has 16 residues. This CDR3 reads CASSQDTGGVYNEQFF. DNA of the CDR3: TGTGCCAGCAGCCAAGATACAGGGGGAGTCTACAATGAGCAGTTCTTC.